Presented here are 27 T cell receptor beta chains from one specimen sequenced in a study of monozygotic twins with inflammatory bowel disease. Each CDR3 protein gets one entry in TCRdb, which reprocessed the 5' RACE reads and gives no DNA. The listing records 80,000 or so distinct CDR3 sequences. Sequences were obtained from blood. The receptors originated from a human donor with ulcerative colitis or Crohn's disease, or a healthy co-twin of an affected twin (not recorded which).

V usage is TRBV5-1 and J usage is TRBJ1-1. Germline-derived CDR1 and CDR2 are SGHRS and YFSETQ. The CDR3 length is 14 residues. This CDR3 reads CASSLSNPNTEAFF.

The V and J genes are TRBV7-7 and TRBJ2-2. CDR3 length: 13 residues. Germline assignment: CDR1 SSHAT and CDR2 FNYEAQ (reference sequence). The CDR3 is CASSPDGTGELFF.

The CDR3 loop is CASTTGGFGGYTF. V is TRBV5-1 and J is TRBJ1-2; lacking DNA, the TRBD1 call made by TCRdb goes unchecked. CDR1 and CDR2 from the germline V gene are SGHRS and YFSETQ. This CDR3 is built from 13 residues.

The genes are TRBV25-1 and TRBJ2-2; TCRdb proposes TRBD1, but this gene call is untestable without DNA. In germline, CDR1 is MGHDK, CDR2 SYGVNS. The CDR3 loop spans 14 amino acids. The chain's CDR3 is CASTRGRNTGELFF.

The chain employs TRBV11-2 and TRBJ1-2; the D gene TCRdb calls, TRBD1, cannot be checked with no DNA. The germline CDR1 and CDR2 sequences are SGHAT and FQNNGV. This CDR3 has 15 residues. The CDR3 reads CASSNHRGGPKGYTF.

CDR3 protein: CSVEVWHLNEQFF. The V and J genes are TRBV29-1 and TRBJ2-1. Germline V CDR1 and CDR2: SQVTM, ANQGSEA. The CDR3 runs to 13 residues.

The chain has TRBV12-3 or TRBV12-4 and TRBJ1-1; TCRdb lists TRBD1, though no DNA is available to test this call. The CDR3 length is 16 residues. CDR3 in amino acids: CASSRGQGLGNTEAFF.

The chain carries TRBV11-2 and TRBJ1-3. Germline V gene data show CDR1 as SGHAT and CDR2 as FQNNGV. The length of the CDR3 is 14 residues. This CDR3 is CASSLVTAGNTIYF.

This rearrangement joins TRBV12-3 or TRBV12-4 to TRBJ1-6. The CDR3 has 14 amino acids. CDR3 residues: CASSLSSYNSPLHF.

The chain joins TRBV27 to TRBJ1-2; TCRdb calls TRBD1, which cannot be checked without DNA. The CDR3 is 13 amino acids. CDR1 is MNHEY and CDR2 is SMNVEV in the germline V gene (reference sequence). The CDR3 here is CASSPSTGTGYTF.

The chain has TRBV19 and TRBJ2-5; the D call of TRBD1 rests on TCRdb alone, since no DNA is present to check it. Germline V gene lookup returns CDR1 LNHDA and CDR2 SQIVND (reference sequence). This CDR3 has 14 residues. The CDR3 reads CASSLGWGAETQYF.

The chain joins TRBV7-3 to TRBJ2-3; TCRdb proposes TRBD2, but this gene call is untestable without DNA. CDR3 length equals 16 residues. Germline CDR1 and CDR2: SGHTA and FQGTGA. The CDR3 loop is CASSTTSGGARNTQYF. The full variable domain, its missing parts supplied by reference TRBV7-3 and TRBJ2-3, is GAGVSQTPSNKVTEKGKYVELRCDPISGHTALYWYRQSLGQGPEFLIYFQGTGAADDSGLPNDRFFAVRPEGSVSTLKIQRTERGDSAVYLCASSTTSGGARNTQYFGPGTRLTVL.

The gene calls are TRBV12-3 or TRBV12-4 and TRBJ1-3. This CDR3 region has 13 residues. The CDR3 sequence: CASSLSIGNTIYF.

The chain uses TRBV5-1 and TRBJ2-1. Germline CDR1 and CDR2: SGHRS and YFSETQ. CDR3 length: 15 amino acids. The CDR3 is CASSLNLQFYNEQFF.

The chain carries TRBV19 and TRBJ1-5. This CDR3 contains 13 residues. CDR1 is LNHDA, CDR2 SQIVND, per germline (reference sequence). The chain's CDR3 is CASSIDDLAPQHF.

The chain recombines TRBV5-1 with TRBJ2-3. The CDR3 contains 14 residues. Germline V gene sequence: CDR1 SGHRS, CDR2 YFSETQ. The CDR3 protein is CASSLDRTADTQYF.

The V gene is TRBV19, the J gene TRBJ1-1; without DNA, the TCRdb call of TRBD1 cannot be checked. This CDR3 has 17 residues. Germline V gives CDR1 LNHDA, CDR2 SQIVND (reference sequence). The CDR3 reads CASSIRQETTALAEAFF.

The chain links TRBV11-1 to TRBJ2-7; TCRdb proposes TRBD1, but this gene call is untestable without DNA. CDR3 size: 19 residues. Looked up from germline, CDR1 is SGHAT and CDR2 is FQDESV (reference sequence). CDR3 loop: CASSPNTLVGLGPAYEQYF.

The rearrangement uses TRBV20-1 and TRBJ2-7. Germline CDR1 reads DFQATT; CDR2 reads SNEGSKA (reference sequence). The CDR3 has 11 amino acids. CDR3 amino acids: CSARVTYEQYF.

The chain couples TRBV6-5 to TRBJ1-4. In germline, CDR1 is MNHEY, CDR2 SVGAGI. The CDR3 covers 14 residues. CDR3 in amino acids: CASSYSHGNEKLFF.

The chain links TRBV12-3 or TRBV12-4 to TRBJ2-2; the TCRdb D gene call, TRBD2, has no DNA to confirm it. The length of the CDR3 is 15 residues. This chain's CDR3 is CASSLTSRNTGELFF.

The chain combines TRBV7-9 with TRBJ1-2. Germline CDR1 and CDR2: SEHNR and FQNEAQ (reference sequence). CDR3 length: 12 residues. CDR3 protein: CASSLGGDGYTF.

The J gene is TRBJ1-1, the V gene TRBV14; the TCRdb call, TRBD1, lacks DNA for checking. The CDR3 length is 12 residues. Germline CDR1 and CDR2: SGHDN and FVKESK. CDR3 in amino acids: CASSPFPGMAFF.

The V and J genes are TRBV18 and TRBJ2-2; TCRdb's assignment of TRBD1 cannot be checked, as there is no DNA. The CDR3 is made up of 15 amino acids. Per the germline V gene, CDR1 is KGHSH and CDR2 is LQKENI. CDR3 region: CASSPGTPRTGELFF.

The V gene is TRBV20-1, the J gene TRBJ1-1; TCRdb selects TRBD1, and the lack of DNA leaves this call unchecked. Germline V gene sequence: CDR1 DFQATT, CDR2 SNEGSKA (reference sequence). The CDR3 runs to 15 residues. The CDR3 protein is CSAPLPRGQNTEAFF.

The V call is TRBV7-3, the J call TRBJ2-5; lacking DNA, the TRBD2 call made by TCRdb goes unchecked. The CDR3 sequence is 13 residues long. Germline V gene data show CDR1 as SGHTA and CDR2 as FQGTGA. CDR3 loop: CASSPGPVETQYF. The variable domain in full, with the rest retrieved from reference TRBV7-3 and TRBJ2-5, is GAGVSQTPSNKVTEKGKYVELRCDPISGHTALYWYRQSLGQGPEFLIYFQGTGAADDSGLPNDRFFAVRPEGSVSTLKIQRTERGDSAVYLCASSPGPVETQYFGPGTRLLVL.

The chain couples TRBV5-1 to TRBJ1-2. There are 13 residues in the CDR3. Germline CDR1 reads SGHRS; CDR2 reads YFSETQ. CDR3 region: CASSLTESYGYTF.